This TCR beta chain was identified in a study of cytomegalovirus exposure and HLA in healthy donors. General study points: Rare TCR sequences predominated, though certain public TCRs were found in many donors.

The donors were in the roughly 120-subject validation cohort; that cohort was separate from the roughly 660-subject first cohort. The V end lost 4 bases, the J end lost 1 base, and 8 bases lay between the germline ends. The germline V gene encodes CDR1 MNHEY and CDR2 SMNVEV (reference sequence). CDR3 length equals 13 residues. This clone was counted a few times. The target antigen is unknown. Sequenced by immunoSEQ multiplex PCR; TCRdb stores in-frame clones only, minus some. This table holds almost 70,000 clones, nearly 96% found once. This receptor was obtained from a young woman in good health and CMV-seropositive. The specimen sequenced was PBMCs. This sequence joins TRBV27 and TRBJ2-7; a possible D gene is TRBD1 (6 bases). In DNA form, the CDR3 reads TGTGCCAGCAGTTCCGGACAGTCCTACGAGCAGTACTTC. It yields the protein CASSSGQSYEQYF.